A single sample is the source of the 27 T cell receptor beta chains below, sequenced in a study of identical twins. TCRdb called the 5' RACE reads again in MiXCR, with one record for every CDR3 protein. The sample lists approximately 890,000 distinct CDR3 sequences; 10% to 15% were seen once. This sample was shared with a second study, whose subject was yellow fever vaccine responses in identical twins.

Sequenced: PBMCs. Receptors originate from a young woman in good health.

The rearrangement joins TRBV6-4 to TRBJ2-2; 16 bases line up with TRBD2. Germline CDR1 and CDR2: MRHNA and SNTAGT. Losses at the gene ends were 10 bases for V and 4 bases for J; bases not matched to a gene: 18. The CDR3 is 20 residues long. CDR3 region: CATLRRTGLAGGPGTGELFF. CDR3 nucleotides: TGTGCCACCCTACGCCGAACGGGACTAGCGGGAGGGCCGGGCACCGGGGAGCTGTTTTTT.

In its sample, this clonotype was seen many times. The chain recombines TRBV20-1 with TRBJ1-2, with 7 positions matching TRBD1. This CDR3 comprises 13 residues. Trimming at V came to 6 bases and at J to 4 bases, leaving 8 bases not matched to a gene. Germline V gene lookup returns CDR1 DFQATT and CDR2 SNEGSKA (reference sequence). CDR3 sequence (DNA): TGCAGTGCCCCCCTTGAGGGGGCCTATGGCTACACCTTC. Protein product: CSAPLEGAYGYTF.

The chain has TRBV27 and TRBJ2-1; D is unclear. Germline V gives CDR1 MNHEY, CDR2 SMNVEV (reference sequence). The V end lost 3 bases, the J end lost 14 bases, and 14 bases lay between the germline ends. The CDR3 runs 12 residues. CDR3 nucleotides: TGTGCCAGCAGTTTCGTCAAGGGCTTGGAGTTCTTC. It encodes CASSFVKGLEFF.

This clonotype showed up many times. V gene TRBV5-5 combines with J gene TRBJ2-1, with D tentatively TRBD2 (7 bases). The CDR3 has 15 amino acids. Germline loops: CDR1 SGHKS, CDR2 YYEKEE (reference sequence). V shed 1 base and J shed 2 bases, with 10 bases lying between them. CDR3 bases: TGTGCCAGCAGCTTGTGGGGGGGCCCCTACAATGAGCAGTTCTTC. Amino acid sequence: CASSLWGGPYNEQFF.

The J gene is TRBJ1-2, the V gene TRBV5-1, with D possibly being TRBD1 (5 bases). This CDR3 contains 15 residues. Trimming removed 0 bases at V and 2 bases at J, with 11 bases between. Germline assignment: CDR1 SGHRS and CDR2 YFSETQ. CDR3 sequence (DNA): TGCGCCAGCAGCTTGGACGTGGGGGGAAACTATGGCTACACCTTC. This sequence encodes CASSLDVGGNYGYTF.

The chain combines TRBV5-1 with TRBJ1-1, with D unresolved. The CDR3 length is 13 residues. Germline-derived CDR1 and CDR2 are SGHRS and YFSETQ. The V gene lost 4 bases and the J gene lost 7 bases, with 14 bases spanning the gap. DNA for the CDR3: TGCGCCAGCAGCCCCACGCCCGAATATGAAGCTTTCTTT. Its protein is CASSPTPEYEAFF.

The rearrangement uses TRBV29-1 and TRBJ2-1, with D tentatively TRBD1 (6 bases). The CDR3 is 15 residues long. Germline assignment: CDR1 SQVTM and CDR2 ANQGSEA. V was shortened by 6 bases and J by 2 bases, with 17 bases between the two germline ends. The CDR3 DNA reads TGCAGCGTAGCTTTCCTGGACAGCCCCTACAATGAGCAGTTCTTC. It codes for CSVAFLDSPYNEQFF.

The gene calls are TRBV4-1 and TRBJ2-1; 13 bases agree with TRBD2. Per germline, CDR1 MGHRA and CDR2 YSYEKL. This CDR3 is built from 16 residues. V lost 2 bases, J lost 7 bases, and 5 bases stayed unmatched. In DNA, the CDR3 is TGCGCCAGCAGCCAACCGACTAGCGGGAGGTTGAATGAGCAGTTCTTC. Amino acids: CASSQPTSGRLNEQFF.

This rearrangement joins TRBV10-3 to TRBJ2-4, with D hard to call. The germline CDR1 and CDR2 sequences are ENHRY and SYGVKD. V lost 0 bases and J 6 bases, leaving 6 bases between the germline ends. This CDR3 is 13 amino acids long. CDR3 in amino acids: CAISESTGNIQYF. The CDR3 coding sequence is TGTGCCATCAGTGAGTCGACGGGAAACATTCAGTACTTC.

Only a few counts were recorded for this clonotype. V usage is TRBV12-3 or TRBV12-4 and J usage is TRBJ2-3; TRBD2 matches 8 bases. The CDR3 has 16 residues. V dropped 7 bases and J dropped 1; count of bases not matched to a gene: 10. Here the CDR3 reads CASTPGASGRTDTQYF. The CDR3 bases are TGTGCCAGCACCCCAGGGGCTAGCGGGCGCACAGATACGCAGTATTTT.

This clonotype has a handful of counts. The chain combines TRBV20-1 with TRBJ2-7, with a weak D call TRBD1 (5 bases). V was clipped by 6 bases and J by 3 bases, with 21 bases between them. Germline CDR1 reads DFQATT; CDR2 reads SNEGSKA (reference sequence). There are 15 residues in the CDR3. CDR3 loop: CSAQPTTGHRYEQYF. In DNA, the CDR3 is TGCAGTGCCCAACCCACGACTGGACACCGCTACGAGCAGTACTTC.

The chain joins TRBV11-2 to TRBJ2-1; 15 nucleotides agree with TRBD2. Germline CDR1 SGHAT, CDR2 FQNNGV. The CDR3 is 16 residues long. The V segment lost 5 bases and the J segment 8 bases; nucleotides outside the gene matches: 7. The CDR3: CASSPRTSGGGYEQFF. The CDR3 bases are TGTGCCAGCAGCCCTAGGACTAGCGGGGGGGGCTATGAGCAGTTCTTC.

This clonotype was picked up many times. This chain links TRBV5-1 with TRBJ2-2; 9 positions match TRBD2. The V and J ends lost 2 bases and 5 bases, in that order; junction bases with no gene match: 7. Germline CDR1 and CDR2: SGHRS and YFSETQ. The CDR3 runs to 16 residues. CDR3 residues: CASSFSGLAGTGELFF. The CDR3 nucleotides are TGCGCCAGCAGCTTTTCTGGCCTAGCGGGGACCGGGGAGCTGTTTTTT.

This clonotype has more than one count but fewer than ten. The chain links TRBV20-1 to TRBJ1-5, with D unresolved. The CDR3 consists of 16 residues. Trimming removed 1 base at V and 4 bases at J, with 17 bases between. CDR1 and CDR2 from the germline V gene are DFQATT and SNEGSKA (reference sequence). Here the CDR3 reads CSARAPQGLRNQPQHF. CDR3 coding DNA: TGCAGTGCTAGAGCTCCCCAAGGCCTGAGGAATCAGCCCCAGCATTTT.

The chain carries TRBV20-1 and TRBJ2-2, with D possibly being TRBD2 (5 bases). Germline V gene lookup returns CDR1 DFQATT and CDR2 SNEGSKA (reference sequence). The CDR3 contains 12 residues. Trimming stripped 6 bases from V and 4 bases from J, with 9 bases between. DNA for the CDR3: TGCAGTGCCCTCACTAGCACCGGGGAGCTGTTTTTT. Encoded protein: CSALTSTGELFF.

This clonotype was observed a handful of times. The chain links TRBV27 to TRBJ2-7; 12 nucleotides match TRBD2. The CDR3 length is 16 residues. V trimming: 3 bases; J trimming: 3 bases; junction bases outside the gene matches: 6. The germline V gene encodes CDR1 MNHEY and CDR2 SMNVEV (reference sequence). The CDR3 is CASSLTGLAGNYEQYF. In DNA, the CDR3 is TGTGCCAGCAGTTTGACCGGACTAGCGGGAAACTACGAGCAGTACTTC.

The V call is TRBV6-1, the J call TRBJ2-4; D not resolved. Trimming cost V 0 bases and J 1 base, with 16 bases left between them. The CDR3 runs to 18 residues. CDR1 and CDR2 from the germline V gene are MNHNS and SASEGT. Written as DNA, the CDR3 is TGTGCCAGCAGTGAAGCTGCCGGCACGACGGAGGCCAAAAACATTCAGTACTTC. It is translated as CASSEAAGTTEAKNIQYF.

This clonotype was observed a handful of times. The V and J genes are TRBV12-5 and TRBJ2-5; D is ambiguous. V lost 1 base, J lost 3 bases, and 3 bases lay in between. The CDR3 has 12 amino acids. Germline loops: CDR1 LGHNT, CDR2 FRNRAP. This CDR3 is CASGLEEETQYF. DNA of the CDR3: TGTGCTAGTGGTTTGGAAGAAGAGACCCAGTACTTC.

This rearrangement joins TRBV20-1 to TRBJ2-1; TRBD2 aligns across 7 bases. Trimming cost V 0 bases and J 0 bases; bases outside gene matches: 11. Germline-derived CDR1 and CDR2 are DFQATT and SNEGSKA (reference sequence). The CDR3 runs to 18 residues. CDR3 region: CSARDGAGDTPSYNEQFF. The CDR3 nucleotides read TGCAGTGCTAGAGATGGCGCGGGAGATACTCCCTCCTACAATGAGCAGTTCTTC.

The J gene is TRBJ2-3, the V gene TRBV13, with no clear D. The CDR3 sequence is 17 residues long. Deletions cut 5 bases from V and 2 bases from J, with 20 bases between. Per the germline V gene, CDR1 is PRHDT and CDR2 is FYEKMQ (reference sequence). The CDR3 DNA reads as TGTGCCAGCAGCACGTCCCGCCTAGTGGAATTCACAGATACGCAGTATTTT. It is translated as CASSTSRLVEFTDTQYF.

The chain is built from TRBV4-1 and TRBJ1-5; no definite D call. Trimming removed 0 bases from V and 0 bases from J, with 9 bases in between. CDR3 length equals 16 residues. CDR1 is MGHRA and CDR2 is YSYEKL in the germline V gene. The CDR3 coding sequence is TGCGCCAGCAGCCAAGATTGGGCGAATAGCAATCAGCCCCAGCATTTT. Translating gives CASSQDWANSNQPQHF.

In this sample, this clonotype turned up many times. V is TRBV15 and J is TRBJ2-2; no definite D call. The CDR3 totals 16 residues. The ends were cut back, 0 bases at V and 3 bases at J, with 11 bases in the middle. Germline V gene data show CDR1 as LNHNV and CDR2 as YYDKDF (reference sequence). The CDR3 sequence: CATSRDKFGYTGELFF. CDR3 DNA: TGTGCCACCAGCAGAGATAAATTCGGATACACCGGGGAGCTGTTTTTT.

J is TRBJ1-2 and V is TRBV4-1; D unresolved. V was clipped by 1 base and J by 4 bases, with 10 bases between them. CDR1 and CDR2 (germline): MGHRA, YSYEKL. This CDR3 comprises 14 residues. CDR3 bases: TGCGCCAGCAGCCAAGGGACGGGAAGCTATGGCTACACCTTC. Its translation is CASSQGTGSYGYTF.

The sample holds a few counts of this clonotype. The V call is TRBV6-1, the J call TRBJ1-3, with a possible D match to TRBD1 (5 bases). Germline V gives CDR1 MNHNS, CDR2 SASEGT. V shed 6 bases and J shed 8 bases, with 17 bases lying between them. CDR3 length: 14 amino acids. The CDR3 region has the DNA TGTGCCAGCAGGCCGGGACTGGCACCGGACACCATATATTTT. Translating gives CASRPGLAPDTIYF.

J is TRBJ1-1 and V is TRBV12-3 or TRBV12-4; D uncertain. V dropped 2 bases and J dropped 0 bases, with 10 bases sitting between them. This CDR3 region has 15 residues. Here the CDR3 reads CASSLQAIMNTEAFF. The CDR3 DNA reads TGTGCCAGCAGTTTACAGGCAATTATGAACACTGAAGCTTTCTTT.

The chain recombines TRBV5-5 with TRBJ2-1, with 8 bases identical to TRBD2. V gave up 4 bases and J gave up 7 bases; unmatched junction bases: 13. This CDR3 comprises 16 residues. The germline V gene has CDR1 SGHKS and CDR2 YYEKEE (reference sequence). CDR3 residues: CASSPSPGGRLNEQFF. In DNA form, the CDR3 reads TGTGCCAGCAGCCCATCACCGGGGGGGCGGTTAAATGAGCAGTTCTTC.

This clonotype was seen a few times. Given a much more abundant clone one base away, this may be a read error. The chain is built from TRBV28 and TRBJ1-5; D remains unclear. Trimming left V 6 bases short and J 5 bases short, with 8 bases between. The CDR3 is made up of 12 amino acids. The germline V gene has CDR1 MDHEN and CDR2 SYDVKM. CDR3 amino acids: CASSQDHQPQHF. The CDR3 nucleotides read TGTGCCAGCAGCCAGGACCATCAGCCCCAGCATTTT.